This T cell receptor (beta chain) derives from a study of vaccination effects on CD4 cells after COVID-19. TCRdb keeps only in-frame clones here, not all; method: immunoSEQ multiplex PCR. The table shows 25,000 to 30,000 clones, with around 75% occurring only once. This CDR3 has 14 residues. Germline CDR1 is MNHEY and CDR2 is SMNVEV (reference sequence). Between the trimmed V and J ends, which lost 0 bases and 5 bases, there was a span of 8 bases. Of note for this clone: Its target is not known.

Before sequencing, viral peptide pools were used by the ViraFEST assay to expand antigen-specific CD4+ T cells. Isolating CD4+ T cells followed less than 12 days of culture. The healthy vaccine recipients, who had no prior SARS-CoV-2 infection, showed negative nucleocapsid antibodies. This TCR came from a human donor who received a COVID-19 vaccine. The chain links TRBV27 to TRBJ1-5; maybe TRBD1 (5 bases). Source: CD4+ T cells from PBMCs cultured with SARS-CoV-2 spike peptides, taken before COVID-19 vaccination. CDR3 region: CASSLSGGYQPQHF. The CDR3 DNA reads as TGTGCCAGCAGTTTATCCGGGGGGTATCAGCCCCAGCATTTT.